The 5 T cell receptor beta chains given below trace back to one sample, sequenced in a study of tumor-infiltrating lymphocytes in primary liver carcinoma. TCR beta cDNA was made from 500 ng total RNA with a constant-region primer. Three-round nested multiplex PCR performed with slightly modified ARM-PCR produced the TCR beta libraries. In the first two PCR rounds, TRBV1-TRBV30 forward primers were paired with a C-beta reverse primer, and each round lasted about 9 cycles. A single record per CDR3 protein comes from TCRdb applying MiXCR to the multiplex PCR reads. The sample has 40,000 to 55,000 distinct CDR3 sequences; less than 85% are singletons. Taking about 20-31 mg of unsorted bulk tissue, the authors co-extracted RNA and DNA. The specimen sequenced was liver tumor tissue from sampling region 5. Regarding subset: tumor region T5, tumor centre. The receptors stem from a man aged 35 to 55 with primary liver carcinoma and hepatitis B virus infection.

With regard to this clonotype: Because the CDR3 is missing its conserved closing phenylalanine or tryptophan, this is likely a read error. CDR3 DNA: TGTACCAGCAGCTTAGGAAAGGGGCGCGTGGATACGCAGTATTCT. This translates into CTSSLGKGRVDTQYS. This chain connects TRBV11-1 to TRBJ2-3, with D maybe TRBD1 (5 bases). The CDR3 contains 15 residues. Germline V gene data show CDR1 as SGHAT and CDR2 as FQDESV (reference sequence).

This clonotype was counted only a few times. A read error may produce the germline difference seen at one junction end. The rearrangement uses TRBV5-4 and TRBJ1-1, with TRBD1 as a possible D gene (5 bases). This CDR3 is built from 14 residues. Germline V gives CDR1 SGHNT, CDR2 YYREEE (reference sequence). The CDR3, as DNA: TGTACCAGCAGCGGAGGGGACGGGAGCACTGAAGCTTTCTTT. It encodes CTSSGGDGSTEAFF.

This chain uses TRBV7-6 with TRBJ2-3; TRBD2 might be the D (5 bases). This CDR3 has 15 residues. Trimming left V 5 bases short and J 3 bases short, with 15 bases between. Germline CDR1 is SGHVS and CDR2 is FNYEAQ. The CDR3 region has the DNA TGTGCCAGCAGCACCCGACATACTAGTACAGATACGCAGTATTTT. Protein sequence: CASSTRHTSTDTQYF.

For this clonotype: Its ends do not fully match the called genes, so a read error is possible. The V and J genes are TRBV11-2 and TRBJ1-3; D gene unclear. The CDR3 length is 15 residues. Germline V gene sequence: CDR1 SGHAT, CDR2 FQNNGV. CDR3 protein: CASLDLDYSGNTIYF. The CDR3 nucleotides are TGTGCCAGCTTAGATCTAGACTACTCTGGAAACACCATATATTTC.

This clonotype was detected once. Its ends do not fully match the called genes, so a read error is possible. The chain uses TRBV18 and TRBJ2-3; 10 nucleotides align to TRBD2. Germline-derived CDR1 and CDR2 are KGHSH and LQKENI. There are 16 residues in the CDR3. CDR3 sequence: CASSPRAGGSKDRQYF. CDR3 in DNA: TGTGCCAGCTCCCCCAGAGCGGGAGGGAGCAAAGATAGGCAGTATTTT.